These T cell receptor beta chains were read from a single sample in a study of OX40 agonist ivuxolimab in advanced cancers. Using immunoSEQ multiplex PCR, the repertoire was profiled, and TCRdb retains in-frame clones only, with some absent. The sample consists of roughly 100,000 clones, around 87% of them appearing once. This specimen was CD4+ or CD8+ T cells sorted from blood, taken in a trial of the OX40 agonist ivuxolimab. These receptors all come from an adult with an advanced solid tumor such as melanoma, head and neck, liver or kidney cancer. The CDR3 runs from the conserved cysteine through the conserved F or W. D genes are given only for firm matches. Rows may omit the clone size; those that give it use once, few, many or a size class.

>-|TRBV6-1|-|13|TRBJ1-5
TGTGCCAGCAGTGAAAGAAAACCTCAGCCCCAGCATTTT
CASSERKPQPQHF
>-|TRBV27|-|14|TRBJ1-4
TGTGCCAGCAGTTTGGGGCAGCATAATGAAAAACTGTTTTTT
CASSLGQHNEKLFF
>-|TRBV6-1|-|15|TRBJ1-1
TGTGCCAGCAGTGAACAGTCCGCCATGAACACTGAAGCTTTCTTT
CASSEQSAMNTEAFF
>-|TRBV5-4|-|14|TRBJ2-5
TGTGCCAGCAATCCCTCCGGGTTCCAAGAGACCCAGTACTTC
CASNPSGFQETQYF
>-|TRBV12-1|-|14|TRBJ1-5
TGTGCCAGCAGCTTCGCGGACCGCGACCAGCCCCAGCATTTT
CASSFADRDQPQHF
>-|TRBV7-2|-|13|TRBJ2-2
TGTGCCAGCAGCTTTGGGTGGACCGGGGAGCTGTTTTTT
CASSFGWTGELFF
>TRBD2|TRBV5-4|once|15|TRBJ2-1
TGTGCCAGCACCATGGGACTAGCGATTGACAATGAGCAGTTCTTC
CASTMGLAIDNEQFF
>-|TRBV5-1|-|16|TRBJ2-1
TGCGCCAGCAGCTTATTAATTGGGGGCAGGGGCAATGAGCAGTTCTTC
CASSLLIGGRGNEQFF
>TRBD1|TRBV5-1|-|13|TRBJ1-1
TGCGCCAGCAGCGGGGGACAGGGCACTGAAGCTTTCTTT
CASSGGQGTEAFF
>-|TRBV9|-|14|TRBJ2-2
TGTGCCAGCAGCGTAGGCGGGGCGTCCGGGGAGCTGTTTTTT
CASSVGGASGELFF
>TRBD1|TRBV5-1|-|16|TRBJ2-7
TGCGCCAGCAGCTTGGTGGGACAGGGGCTTGCCTACGAGCAGTACTTC
CASSLVGQGLAYEQYF
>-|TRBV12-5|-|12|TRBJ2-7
TGTGCTAGTGGACGGGACCACTACGAGCAGTACTTC
CASGRDHYEQYF
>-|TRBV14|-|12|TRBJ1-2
TGTGCCAGCAGCCAGGGACCCTCCAGCTACACCTTC
CASSQGPSSYTF
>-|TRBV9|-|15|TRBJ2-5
TGTGCCAGCAGCGCTGACAGTACCTTTATTCAGACCCAGTACTTC
CASSADSTFIQTQYF
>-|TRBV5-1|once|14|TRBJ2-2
TGCGCCAGCAGCTTGGAGACCTACACCGGGGAGCTGTTTTTT
CASSLETYTGELFF
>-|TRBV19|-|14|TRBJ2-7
TGTGCCAGTAGTATTCGGGGGCCGCTCTACGAGCAGTACTTC
CASSIRGPLYEQYF
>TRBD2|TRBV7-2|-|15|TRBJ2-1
TGTGCCAGCAGCTTAGCAGCGGGGGGCTACAATGAGCAGTTCTTC
CASSLAAGGYNEQFF
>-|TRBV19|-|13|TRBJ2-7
TGTGCCAGTAGTTCTGGCCCCAACTACGAGCAGTACTTC
CASSSGPNYEQYF
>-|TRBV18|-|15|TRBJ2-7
TGTGCCAGCTCTGACAGAGGGGGAACGGCCTACGAGCAGTACTTC
CASSDRGGTAYEQYF
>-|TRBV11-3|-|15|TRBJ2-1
TGTGCCAGCAGCTTGGGCTATCATCAAAACAATGAGCAGTTCTTC
CASSLGYHQNNEQFF
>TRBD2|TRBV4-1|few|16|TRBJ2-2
TGCGCCAGCAGCCCGATACTAGCGGGGCTGACCGGGGAGCTGTTTTTT
CASSPILAGLTGELFF
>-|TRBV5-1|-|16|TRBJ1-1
TGCGCCAGCAGCTTGGTGGCAGGGCAAGGGGACACTGAAGCTTTCTTT
CASSLVAGQGDTEAFF
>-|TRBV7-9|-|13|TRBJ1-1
TGTGCCAGCAGCTTGGACAAGAACACTGAAGCTTTCTTT
CASSLDKNTEAFF
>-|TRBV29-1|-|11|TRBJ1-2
TGCAGCGTTGAAAGGGCCAGTGCCTACACCTTC
CSVERASAYTF
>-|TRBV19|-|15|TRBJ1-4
TGTGCCAGTAGACGTGTTGGTGAAGGTTATGAAAAACTGTTTTTT
CASRRVGEGYEKLFF
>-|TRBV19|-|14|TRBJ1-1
TGTGCCAGTAGTTCACAGGGAGGGAGCACTGAAGCTTTCTTT
CASSSQGGSTEAFF